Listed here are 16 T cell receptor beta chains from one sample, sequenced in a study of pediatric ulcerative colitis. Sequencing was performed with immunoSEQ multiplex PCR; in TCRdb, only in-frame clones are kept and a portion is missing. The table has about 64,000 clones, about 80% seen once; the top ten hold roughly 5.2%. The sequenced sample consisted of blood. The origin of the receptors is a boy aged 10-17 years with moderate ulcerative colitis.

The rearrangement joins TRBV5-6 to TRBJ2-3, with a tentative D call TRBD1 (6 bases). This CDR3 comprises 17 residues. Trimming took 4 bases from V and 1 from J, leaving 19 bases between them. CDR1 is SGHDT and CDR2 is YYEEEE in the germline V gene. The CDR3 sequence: CASSPRDIYLRTDTQYF. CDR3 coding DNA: TGTGCCAGCAGCCCGAGGGACATCTACTTACGCACAGATACGCAGTATTTT. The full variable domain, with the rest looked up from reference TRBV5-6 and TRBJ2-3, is DAGVTQSPTHLIKTRGQQVTLRCSPKSGHDTVSWYQQALGQGPQFIFQYYEEEERQRGNFPDRFSGHQFPNYSSELNVNALLLGDSALYLCASSPRDIYLRTDTQYFGPGTRLTVL.

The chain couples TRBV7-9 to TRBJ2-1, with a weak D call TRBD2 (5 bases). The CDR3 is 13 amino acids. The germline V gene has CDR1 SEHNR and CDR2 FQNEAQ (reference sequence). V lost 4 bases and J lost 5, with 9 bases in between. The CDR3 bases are TGTGCCAGCAGCTCGGAGAGGGACAATGAGCAGTTCTTC. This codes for CASSSERDNEQFF. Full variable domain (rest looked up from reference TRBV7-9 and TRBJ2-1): DTGVSQNPRHKITKRGQNVTFRCDPISEHNRLYWYRQTLGQGPEFLTYFQNEAQLEKSRLLSDRFSAERPKGSFSTLEIQRTEQGDSAMYLCASSSERDNEQFFGPGTRLTVL.

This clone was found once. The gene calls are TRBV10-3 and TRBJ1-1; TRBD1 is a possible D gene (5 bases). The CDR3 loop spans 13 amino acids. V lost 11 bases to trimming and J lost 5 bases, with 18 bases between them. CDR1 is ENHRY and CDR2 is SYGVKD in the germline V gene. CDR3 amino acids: CARTPRARTEAFF. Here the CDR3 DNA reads TGTGCCCGGACGCCCAGGGCGAGGACTGAAGCTTTCTTT.

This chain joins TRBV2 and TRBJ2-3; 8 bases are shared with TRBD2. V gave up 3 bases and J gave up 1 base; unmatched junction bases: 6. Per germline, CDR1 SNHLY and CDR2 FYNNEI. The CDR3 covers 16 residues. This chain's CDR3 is CASSEVLLAGTDTQYF. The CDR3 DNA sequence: TGTGCCAGCAGTGAGGTGTTACTAGCGGGCACAGATACGCAGTATTTT.

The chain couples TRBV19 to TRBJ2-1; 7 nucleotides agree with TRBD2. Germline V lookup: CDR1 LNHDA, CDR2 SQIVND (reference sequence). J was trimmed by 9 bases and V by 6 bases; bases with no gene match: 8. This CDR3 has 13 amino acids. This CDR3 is CASRLGGGSEQFF. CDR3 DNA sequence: TGTGCCAGTAGGCTGGGGGGAGGGAGTGAGCAGTTCTTC.

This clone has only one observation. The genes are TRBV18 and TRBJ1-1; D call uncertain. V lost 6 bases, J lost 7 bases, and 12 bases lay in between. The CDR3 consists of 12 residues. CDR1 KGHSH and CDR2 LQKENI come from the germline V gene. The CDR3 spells CASSPKGYEAFF. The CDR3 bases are TGTGCCAGCTCGCCCAAGGGCTATGAAGCTTTCTTT. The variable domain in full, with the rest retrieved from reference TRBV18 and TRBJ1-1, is NAGVMQNPRHLVRRRGQEARLRCSPMKGHSHVYWYRQLPEEGLKFMVYLQKENIIDESGMPKERFSAEFPKEGPSILRIQQVVRGDSAAYFCASSPKGYEAFFGQGTRLTVV.

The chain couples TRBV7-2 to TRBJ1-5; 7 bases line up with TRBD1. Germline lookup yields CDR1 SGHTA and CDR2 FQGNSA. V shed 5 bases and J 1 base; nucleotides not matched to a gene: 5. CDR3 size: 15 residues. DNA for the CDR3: TGTGCCAGCAGCCTGGGACAGAGGAGCAATCAGCCCCAGCATTTT. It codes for CASSLGQRSNQPQHF.

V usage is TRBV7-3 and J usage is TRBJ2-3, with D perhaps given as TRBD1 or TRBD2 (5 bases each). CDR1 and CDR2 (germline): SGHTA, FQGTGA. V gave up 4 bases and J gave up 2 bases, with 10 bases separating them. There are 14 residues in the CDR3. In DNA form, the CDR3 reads TGTGCCAGCAGCTCGGGGACGGTCACAGATACGCAGTATTTT. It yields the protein CASSSGTVTDTQYF. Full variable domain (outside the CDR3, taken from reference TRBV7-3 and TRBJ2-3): GAGVSQTPSNKVTEKGKYVELRCDPISGHTALYWYRQSLGQGPEFLIYFQGTGAADDSGLPNDRFFAVRPEGSVSTLKIQRTERGDSAVYLCASSSGTVTDTQYFGPGTRLTVL.

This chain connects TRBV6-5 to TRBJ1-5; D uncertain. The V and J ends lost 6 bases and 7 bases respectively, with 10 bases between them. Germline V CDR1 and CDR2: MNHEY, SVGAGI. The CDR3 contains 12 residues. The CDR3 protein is CASRQMGQPQHF. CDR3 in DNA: TGTGCCAGCAGACAGATGGGACAGCCCCAGCATTTT.

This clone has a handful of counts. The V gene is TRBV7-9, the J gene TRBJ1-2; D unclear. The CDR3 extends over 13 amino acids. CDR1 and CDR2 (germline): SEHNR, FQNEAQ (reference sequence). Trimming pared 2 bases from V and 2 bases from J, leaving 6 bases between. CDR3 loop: CASSLTQNYGYTF. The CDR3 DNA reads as TGTGCCAGCAGCTTAACTCAGAACTATGGCTACACCTTC.

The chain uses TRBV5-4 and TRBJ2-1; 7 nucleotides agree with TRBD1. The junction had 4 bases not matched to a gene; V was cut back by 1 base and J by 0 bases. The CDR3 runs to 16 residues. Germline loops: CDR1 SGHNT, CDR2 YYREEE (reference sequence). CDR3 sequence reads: CASSLSPGGSYNEQFF. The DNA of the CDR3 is TGTGCCAGCAGCTTGTCGCCAGGGGGCTCCTACAATGAGCAGTTCTTC. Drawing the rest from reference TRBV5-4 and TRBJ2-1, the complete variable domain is ETGVTQSPTHLIKTRGQQVTLRCSSQSGHNTVSWYQQALGQGPQFIFQYYREEENGRGNFPPRFSGLQFPNYSSELNVNALELDDSALYLCASSLSPGGSYNEQFFGPGTRLTVL.

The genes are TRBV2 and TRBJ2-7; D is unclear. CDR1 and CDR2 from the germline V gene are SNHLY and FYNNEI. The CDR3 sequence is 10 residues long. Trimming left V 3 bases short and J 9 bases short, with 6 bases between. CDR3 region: CASSDPGQYF. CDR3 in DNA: TGTGCCAGCAGTGATCCAGGGCAGTACTTC. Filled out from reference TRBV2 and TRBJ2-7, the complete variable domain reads EPEVTQTPSHQVTQMGQEVILRCVPISNHLYFYWYRQILGQKVEFLVSFYNNEISEKSEIFDDQFSVERPDGSNFTLKIRSTKLEDSAMYFCASSDPGQYFGPGTRLTVT.

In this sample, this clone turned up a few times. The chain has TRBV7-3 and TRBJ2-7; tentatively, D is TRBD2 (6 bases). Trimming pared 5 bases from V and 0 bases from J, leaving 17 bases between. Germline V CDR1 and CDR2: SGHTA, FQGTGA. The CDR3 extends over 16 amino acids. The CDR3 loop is CASSHSGTEGSYEQYF. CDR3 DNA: TGTGCCAGCAGCCACTCCGGGACGGAGGGCTCCTACGAGCAGTACTTC.

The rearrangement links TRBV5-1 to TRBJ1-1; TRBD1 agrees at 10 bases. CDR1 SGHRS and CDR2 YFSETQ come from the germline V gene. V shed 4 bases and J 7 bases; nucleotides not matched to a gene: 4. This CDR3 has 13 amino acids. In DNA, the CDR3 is TGCGCCAGCAGCGTCGGGACAGGGGTTGAAGCTTTCTTT. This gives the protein CASSVGTGVEAFF.

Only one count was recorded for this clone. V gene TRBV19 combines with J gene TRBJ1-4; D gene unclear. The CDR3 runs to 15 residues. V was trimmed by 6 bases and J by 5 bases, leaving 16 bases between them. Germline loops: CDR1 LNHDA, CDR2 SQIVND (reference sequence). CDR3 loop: CASSVQRITNEKLFF. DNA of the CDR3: TGTGCCAGTAGCGTTCAAAGGATAACAAATGAAAAACTGTTTTTT.

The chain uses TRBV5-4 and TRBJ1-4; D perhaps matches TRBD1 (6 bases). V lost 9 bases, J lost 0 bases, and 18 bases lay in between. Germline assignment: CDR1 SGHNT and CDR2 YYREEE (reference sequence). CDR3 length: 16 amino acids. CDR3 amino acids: CATRDRPFATNEKLFF. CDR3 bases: TGTGCCACTCGAGACAGGCCGTTTGCAACTAATGAAAAACTGTTTTTT.